The clone carrying this T cell receptor (beta chain) occurred a few times. The CDR3 is 16 residues long. V lost 7 bases to trimming and J lost 4 bases, with 20 bases between them. Germline CDR1 SNHLY, CDR2 FYNNEI. Sample-barcoded 5' priming and a J-beta primer mix drove a second PCR of 7 to 11 cycles. Each CDR3 protein is one row after TCRdb ran MiXCR on the 5' RACE reads. The data hold around 870,000 distinct CDR3 sequences, with more than 25% observed a single time. The source of the sample is a study of blood T cells in healthy people across ages. The clonotype was recovered from a woman aged 80 or over in good health. The chain has TRBV2 and TRBJ2-4; unclear D gene. The specimen sequenced was blood. CDR3 residues: CASTYPTPITKNIQYF. For the CDR3, the DNA is TGTGCCAGCACGTACCCGACACCGATTACGAAAAACATTCAGTACTTC.